A selection of T cell receptor beta chains follows, all from one sample in a study of identical twins. TCRdb recomputed calls from the 5' RACE reads with MiXCR, one row per CDR3 protein. This table has about 340,000 distinct CDR3 sequences, 9% to 15% appearing once. Another study also made use of these data, one on yellow fever vaccine responses in identical twins.

The sequenced sample consisted of CD8+ T cells sorted from blood. These receptors all stem from a woman aged 18-29 years in good health. The conserved cysteine and the conserved F or W are not part of the CDR3 here. Clone sizes are given selectively: once, few, many, or a class where the clone is expanded.

j_call,clone_size,v_call,cdr3_aa
TRBJ2-1,many,TRBV20-1,SASSGSDYNEQF
TRBJ1-4,.,TRBV7-9,ASSLPRRNEKLF
TRBJ2-5,.,TRBV7-3,ASSFKQETQY
TRBJ2-7,few,TRBV27,ASSFSEGSYEQY
TRBJ2-7,.,TRBV28,ASSHPDRGGYEQY
TRBJ2-3,many,TRBV7-7,ASSARQRPDTQY
TRBJ2-3,many,TRBV4-1,ASSHPGGTGATDTQY
TRBJ2-1,.,TRBV16,ASSQSAGGLNEQF
TRBJ2-1,.,TRBV6-1,ASSEVDISYNEQF
TRBJ2-4,.,TRBV11-2,ASSSNQEVQY
TRBJ2-7,many,TRBV7-6,ASSFRLAESYEQY
TRBJ1-6,.,TRBV27,ASSLLGSSYNSPLH
TRBJ2-1,.,TRBV20-1,SARPFILWTSGGINEQF
TRBJ2-3,.,TRBV7-9,ASSLPSGRVDMQY
TRBJ1-5,few,TRBV7-8,ASSHTQGANQPQH
TRBJ2-3,few,TRBV6-5,ASKVADTQY
TRBJ2-5,.,TRBV14,ASSQVSGGPFETQY
TRBJ1-5,many,TRBV4-1,ASSQERGYQPQH
TRBJ2-5,.,TRBV14,ASSQDEGTGQVTQETQY
TRBJ2-5,many,TRBV24-1,ATARENQETQY
TRBJ2-7,many,TRBV24-1,ATSATGGGREQY
TRBJ2-4,few,TRBV2,ASSDRRLAKNIQY
TRBJ2-1,many,TRBV10-3,AISWDPGLAGNNEQF
TRBJ2-2,.,TRBV5-6,ASSLAWLGRTGELF
TRBJ1-5,many,TRBV15,ATGTGEDQPQH
TRBJ2-6,few,TRBV11-1,ASSFIPDLAPGANVLT
TRBJ1-1,.,TRBV24-1,ATSDFGGTEAF
TRBJ2-7,.,TRBV12-3/TRBV12-4,ASSFSGTSGIQY
TRBJ1-1,few,TRBV13,ASSLGTQDANTEAF
TRBJ1-4,few,TRBV15,ATSIQTRDEKLF
TRBJ2-3,.,TRBV3-1,ASSQEYWTGVGTDTQY
TRBJ2-3,few,TRBV28,ASSHGLAGARGTDTQY
TRBJ2-5,few,TRBV7-2,ASSPRLAGRETQY
TRBJ2-1,.,TRBV2,ASSRDSDPYNEQF
TRBJ2-5,many,TRBV5-5,ASSWNTGHYSETQY
TRBJ2-4,.,TRBV15,ATSRDPSWSFLFLKNIQY
TRBJ1-2,few,TRBV28,ASRSQGTRNYGYT
TRBJ2-5,many,TRBV9,ASSVDSGQETQY
TRBJ1-2,.,TRBV7-9,AIGGNYGYT
TRBJ2-1,many,TRBV27,ASTPEGGFRSYNEQF
TRBJ2-1,.,TRBV20-1,SARDFGGVKVHEQF
TRBJ2-7,many,TRBV29-1,SVEVETAGRNSYEQY
TRBJ1-1,few,TRBV3-1,ASSQDGVATEAF
TRBJ1-6,once,TRBV2,ASSEGSPLH
TRBJ2-7,many,TRBV6-5,ASSSHSYEQY
TRBJ2-3,.,TRBV4-1,ASSQEVTSTDTQY
TRBJ2-2,.,TRBV9,ASSTSSGGYGAGELF
TRBJ2-4,many,TRBV27,ASSLGKNIQY
TRBJ2-5,once,TRBV12-3/TRBV12-4,ASREADPMGAQETQY
TRBJ2-3,.,TRBV10-3,AISEFGQGAGDTQY
TRBJ2-7,many,TRBV7-9,ASSLRTRTYEQY
TRBJ2-1,many,TRBV27,ASSPNQRLAGAYNEQF
TRBJ2-1,many,TRBV4-1,ASSQELGHLGEQF